This T cell receptor beta chain was captured by sequencing in a study of blood T cell repertoires in COVID-19. Assay: immunoSEQ multiplex PCR; the TCRdb copy retains only in-frame clones and omits some. The table lists about 220,000 clones, about four fifths of them singletons, with more than 2.5% in the top ten. Trimming cost V 2 bases and J 2 bases, with 9 bases left between them. Germline V gene sequence: CDR1 SNHLY, CDR2 FYNNEI. This CDR3 is built from 14 residues. Material for sequencing was peripheral blood. This chain connects TRBV2 to TRBJ1-1; a possible D gene is TRBD1 (6 bases). The sequence came from a woman aged 25 to 39 who had recovered from COVID-19. The CDR3 DNA is TGTGCCAGCAGTGAACAGGGGATAAACACTGAAGCTTTCTTT. Translated, it gives CASSEQGINTEAFF.